This T cell receptor beta chain was found in a study of T cells in Graves' hyperthyroidism and ophthalmopathy. The CDR3 contains 14 residues. Germline loops: CDR1 SGHTA, CDR2 FQGNSA. Trimming cost V 5 bases and J 5 bases; bases outside gene matches: 8. Active moderate-to-severe ophthalmopathy, Clinical Activity Score at least 3, NOSPECS at least 4, under 3 months' duration. Researchers took RNA transcripts and amplified the TCR beta CDR3 regions from them. HTBI primers were used for first-round RT-PCR of the TCR CDR3. TCRdb ran MiXCR on the multiplex PCR reads and lists one entry per CDR3 protein. The sample yields about 610,000 distinct CDR3 sequences, over 12% seen once.

The sequencing sample was made of blood. This chain joins TRBV7-2 and TRBJ2-5, with TRBD2 matching over 7 bases. The source of this sequence is a woman between 35 and 50 years old with Graves' ophthalmopathy. This chain's CDR3 is CASSQGLVRETQYF. Written as DNA, the CDR3 is TGTGCCAGCAGCCAAGGACTAGTTAGGGAGACCCAGTACTTC.